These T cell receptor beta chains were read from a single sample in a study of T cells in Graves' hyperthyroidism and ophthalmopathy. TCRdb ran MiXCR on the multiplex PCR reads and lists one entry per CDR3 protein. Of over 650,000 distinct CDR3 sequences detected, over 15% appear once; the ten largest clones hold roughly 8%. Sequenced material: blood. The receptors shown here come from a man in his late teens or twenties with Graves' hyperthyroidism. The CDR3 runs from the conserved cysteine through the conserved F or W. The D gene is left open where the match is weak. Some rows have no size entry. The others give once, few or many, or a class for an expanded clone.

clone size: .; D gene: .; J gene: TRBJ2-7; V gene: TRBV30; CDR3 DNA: TGTGCCTGGACAGTGAACTACGAGCAGTACTTC; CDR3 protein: CAWTVNYEQYF
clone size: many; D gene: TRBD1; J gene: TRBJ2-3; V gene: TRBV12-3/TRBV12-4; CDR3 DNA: TGTGCCAGCAGTCCGGACAGGGACACAGATACGCAGTATTTT; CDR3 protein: CASSPDRDTDTQYF
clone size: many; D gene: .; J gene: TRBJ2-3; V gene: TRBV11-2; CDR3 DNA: TGTGCCAGCAGTCGGGATTTGGGTAGCACAGATACGCAGTATTTT; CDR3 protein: CASSRDLGSTDTQYF
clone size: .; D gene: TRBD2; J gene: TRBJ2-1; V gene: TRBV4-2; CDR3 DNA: TGTGCCAGCAGCCAAGATGCGGGGACTAGGGCCGATGAGCAGTTCTTC; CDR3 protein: CASSQDAGTRADEQFF
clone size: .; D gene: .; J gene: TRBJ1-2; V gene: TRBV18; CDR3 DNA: TGTGCCAGCTTGGGGCTCTATGGCTACACCTTC; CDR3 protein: CASLGLYGYTF
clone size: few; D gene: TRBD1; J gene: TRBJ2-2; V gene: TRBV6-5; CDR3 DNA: TGTGCCAGCAGTTGGGGACAGCTCCCCGGGGAGCTGTTTTTT; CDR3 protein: CASSWGQLPGELFF
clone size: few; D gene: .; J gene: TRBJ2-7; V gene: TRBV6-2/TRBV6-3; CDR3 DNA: TGTGCCAGCAGGATAGGGACCGGAGGAGAGCAGTACTTC; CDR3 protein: CASRIGTGGEQYF
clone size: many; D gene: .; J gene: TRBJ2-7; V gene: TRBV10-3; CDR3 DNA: TGTGCCATCAGTGGGGACGTAGGGCTCGAGCAGTACTTC; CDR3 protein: CAISGDVGLEQYF
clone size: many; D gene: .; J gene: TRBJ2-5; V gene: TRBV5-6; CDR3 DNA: TGTGCCAGCAGCTTGGGGTCCGGGACCGCCCTGGCACAAGAGACCCAGTACTTC; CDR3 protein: CASSLGSGTALAQETQYF
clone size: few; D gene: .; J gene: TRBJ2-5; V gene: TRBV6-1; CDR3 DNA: TGTGCCAGCACCTTGGCAGACCGCGGGACCCAGTACTTC; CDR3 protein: CASTLADRGTQYF
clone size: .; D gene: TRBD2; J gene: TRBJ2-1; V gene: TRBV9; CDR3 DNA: TGTGCCAGCAGCGTGCGGGGGGGGCTCTACAATGAGCAGTTCTTC; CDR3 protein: CASSVRGGLYNEQFF
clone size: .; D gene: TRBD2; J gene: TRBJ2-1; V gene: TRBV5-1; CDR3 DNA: TGCGCCAGCAGCGTGGGGTGGCGGGAGGGGCTAGCCCTCTACAATGAGCAGTTCTTC; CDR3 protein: CASSVGWREGLALYNEQFF
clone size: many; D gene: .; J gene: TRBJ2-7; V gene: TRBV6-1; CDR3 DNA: TGTGCCAGGCTCGGGATCCCAGTACCCTACGAGCAGTACTTC; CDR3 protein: CARLGIPVPYEQYF
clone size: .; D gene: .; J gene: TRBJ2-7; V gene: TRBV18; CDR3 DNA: TGTGCCAGCTCACCACGGATAGATTACGAGCAGTACTTC; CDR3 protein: CASSPRIDYEQYF
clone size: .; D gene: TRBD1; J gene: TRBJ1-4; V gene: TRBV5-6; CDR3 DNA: TGTGCCAGCAGCGCCACAGGGGGCGCAGCTAATGAAAAACTGTTTTTT; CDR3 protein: CASSATGGAANEKLFF
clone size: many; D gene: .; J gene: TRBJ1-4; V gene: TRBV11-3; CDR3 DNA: TGTGCCAGCAGCCAGAAAACTGGACAGCCCAAGGCTAATGAAAAACTGTTTTTT; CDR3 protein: CASSQKTGQPKANEKLFF
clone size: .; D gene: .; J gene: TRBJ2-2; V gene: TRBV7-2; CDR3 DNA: TGTGGATGGCAGGGCGCGAACACCGGGGAGCTGTTTTTT; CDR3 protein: CGWQGANTGELFF
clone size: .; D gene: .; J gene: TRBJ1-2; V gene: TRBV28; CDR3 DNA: TGTGCCAGCAGTCGAGGCAGGGCTTACACCTTC; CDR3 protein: CASSRGRAYTF
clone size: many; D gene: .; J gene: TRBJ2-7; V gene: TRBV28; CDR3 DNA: TGTGCCAGCAGTCTCGCAAACTTATACGAGCAGTACTTC; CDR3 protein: CASSLANLYEQYF
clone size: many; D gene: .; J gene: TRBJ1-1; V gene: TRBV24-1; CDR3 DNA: TGTGCCACCAGTGATTGGGGGGGGACTGAAGCTTTCTTT; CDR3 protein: CATSDWGGTEAFF
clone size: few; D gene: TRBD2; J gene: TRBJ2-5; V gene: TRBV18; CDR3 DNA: TGTGCCAGCTCATCCGGACTAGCGTCTACGTACCAAGAGACCCAGTACTTC; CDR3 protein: CASSSGLASTYQETQYF
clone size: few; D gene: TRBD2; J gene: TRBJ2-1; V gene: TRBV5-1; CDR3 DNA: TGCGCCAGCAGCTGGGGTCCGGCGGGAGCTACTAATGAGCAGTTCTTC; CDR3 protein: CASSWGPAGATNEQFF
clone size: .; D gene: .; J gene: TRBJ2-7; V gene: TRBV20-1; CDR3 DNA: TGCAGTGCTGAGGGCCGCGAGCAGTACTTC; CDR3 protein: CSAEGREQYF
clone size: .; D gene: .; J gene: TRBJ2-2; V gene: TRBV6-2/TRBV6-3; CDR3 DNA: TGTGCGACCAGGGCCGGGGAGCTGTTTTTT; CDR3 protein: CATRAGELFF
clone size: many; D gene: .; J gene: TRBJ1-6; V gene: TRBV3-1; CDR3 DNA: TGTGCCAGCAGCCAAGAACACCGGAATTCACCCCTCCACTTT; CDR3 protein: CASSQEHRNSPLHF
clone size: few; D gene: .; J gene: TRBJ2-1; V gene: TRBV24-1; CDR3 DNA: TGTGCCACCAGTGATTTGTGGGAGGCGGACAATGAGCAGTTCTTC; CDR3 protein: CATSDLWEADNEQFF
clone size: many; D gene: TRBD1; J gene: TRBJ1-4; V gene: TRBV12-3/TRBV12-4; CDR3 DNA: TGTGCCAGCAGTTCACAGGGGGCGTGGGGTGAAAAACTGTTTTTT; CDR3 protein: CASSSQGAWGEKLFF
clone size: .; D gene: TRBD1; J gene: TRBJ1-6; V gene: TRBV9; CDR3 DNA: TGTGCCAGCAGCCGGACAGGGGTTGATAATTCACCCCTCCACTTT; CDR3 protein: CASSRTGVDNSPLHF
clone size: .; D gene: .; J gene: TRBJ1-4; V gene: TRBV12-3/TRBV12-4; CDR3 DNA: TGTGCCAGCAGTTTTTGGAGGGATGAAAAACTGTTTTTT; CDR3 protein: CASSFWRDEKLFF
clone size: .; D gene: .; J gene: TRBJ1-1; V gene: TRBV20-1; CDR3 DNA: TGCAGTGCCACACGAGATGGCCTGGGGACTGAAGCTTTCTTT; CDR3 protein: CSATRDGLGTEAFF
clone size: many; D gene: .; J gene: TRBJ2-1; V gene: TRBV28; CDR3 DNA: TGTGCCAGCAGTCTGACGGGCACCTACAATGAGCAGTTCTTC; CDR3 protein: CASSLTGTYNEQFF
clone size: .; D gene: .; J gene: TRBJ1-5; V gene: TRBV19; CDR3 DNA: TGTGCCAGTAGAGCTAGGCAGCCGACTCAGCCCGAGCATTTT; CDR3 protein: CASRARQPTQPEHF
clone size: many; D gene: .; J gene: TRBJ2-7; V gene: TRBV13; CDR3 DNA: TGTGCCAGCAGTTCCGGGCCGGTGGCCTACGAGCAGTACTTC; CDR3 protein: CASSSGPVAYEQYF
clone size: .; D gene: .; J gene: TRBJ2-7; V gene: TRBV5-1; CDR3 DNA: TGCGCCAGCAGCTTGGAAGTAGACCGTGAGCAGTACTTC; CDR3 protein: CASSLEVDREQYF
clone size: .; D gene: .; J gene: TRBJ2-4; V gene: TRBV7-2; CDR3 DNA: TGTGCCAGCAGCTTAGGTTCCGGTCGACAAGCCAAAAACATTCAGTACTTC; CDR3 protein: CASSLGSGRQAKNIQYF
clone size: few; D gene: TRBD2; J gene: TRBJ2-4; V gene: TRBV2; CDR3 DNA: TGTGCCAGCAGCGCTCCCCCGGGACTAGTTAAAAACATTCAGTACTTC; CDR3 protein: CASSAPPGLVKNIQYF
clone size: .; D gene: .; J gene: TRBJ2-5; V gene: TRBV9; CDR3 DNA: TGTGCCAGCAGCGTAGCTACGAGCGGCAGCTTAACGAAAGAGACCCAGTACTTC; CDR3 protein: CASSVATSGSLTKETQYF
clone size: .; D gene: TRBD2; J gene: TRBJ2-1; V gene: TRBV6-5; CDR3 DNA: TGTGCCAGCAGTTACACAGGACTAGCGGGAGGTCCTTACAATGAGCAGTTCTTC; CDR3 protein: CASSYTGLAGGPYNEQFF
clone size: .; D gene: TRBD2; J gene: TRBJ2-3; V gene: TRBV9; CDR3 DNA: TGTGCCAGCAGCGTAAGCGGGATTCTCACAGATACGCAGTATTTT; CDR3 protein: CASSVSGILTDTQYF
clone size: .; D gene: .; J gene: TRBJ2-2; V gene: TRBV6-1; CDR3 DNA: TGTGCCAGCAGTCCTGGACAGTTACTCACCGGGGAGCTGTTTTTT; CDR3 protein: CASSPGQLLTGELFF
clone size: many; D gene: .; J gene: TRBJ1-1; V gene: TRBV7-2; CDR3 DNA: TGTGCCAGCAGCCCGAAGACGGAGAACACTGAAGCTTTCTTT; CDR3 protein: CASSPKTENTEAFF
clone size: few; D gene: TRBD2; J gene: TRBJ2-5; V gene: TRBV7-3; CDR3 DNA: TGTGCCAGCAGCACTAAGCGGGAATGGCAAGAGACCCAGTACTTC; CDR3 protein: CASSTKREWQETQYF
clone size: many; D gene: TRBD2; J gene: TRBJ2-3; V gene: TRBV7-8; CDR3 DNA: TGTGCCAGCAGCTTAGAACTGGGCGGGAGTAGCACAGATACGCAGTATTTT; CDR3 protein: CASSLELGGSSTDTQYF